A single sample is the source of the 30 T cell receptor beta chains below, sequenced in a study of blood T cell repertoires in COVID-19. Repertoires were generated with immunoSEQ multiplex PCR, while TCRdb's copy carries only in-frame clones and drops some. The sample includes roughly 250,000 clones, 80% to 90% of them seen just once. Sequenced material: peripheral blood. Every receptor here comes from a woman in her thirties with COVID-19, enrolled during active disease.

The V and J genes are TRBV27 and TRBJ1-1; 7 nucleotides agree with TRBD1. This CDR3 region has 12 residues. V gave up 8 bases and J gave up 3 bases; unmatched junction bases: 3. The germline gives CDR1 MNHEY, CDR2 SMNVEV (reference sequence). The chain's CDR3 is CASHTGDTEAFF. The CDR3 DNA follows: TGTGCCAGCCACACAGGGGACACTGAAGCTTTCTTT.

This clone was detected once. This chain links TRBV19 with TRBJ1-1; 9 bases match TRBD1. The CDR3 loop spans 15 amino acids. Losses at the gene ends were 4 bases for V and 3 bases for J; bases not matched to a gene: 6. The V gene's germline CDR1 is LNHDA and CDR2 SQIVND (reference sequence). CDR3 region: CASSSQRDRDTEAFF. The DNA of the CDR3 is TGTGCCAGTAGTAGTCAACGGGACAGGGACACTGAAGCTTTCTTT.

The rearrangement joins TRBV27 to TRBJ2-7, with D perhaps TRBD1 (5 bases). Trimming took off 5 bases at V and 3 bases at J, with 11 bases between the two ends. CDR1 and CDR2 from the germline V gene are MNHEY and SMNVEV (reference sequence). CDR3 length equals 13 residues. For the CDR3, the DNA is TGTGCCAGCAGTGCGCAGGGCCACTACGAGCAGTACTTC. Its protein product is CASSAQGHYEQYF.

CDR3 sequence reads: CASSIGFSDYSNQPQHF. CDR3 nucleotide sequence: TGTGCCAGTAGTATAGGGTTTTCGGACTATAGCAATCAGCCCCAGCATTTT. The chain joins TRBV19 to TRBJ1-5, with no clear D. Germline V gene lookup returns CDR1 LNHDA and CDR2 SQIVND (reference sequence). The CDR3 loop spans 17 amino acids. Trimming took off 1 base at V and 0 bases at J, with 13 bases between the two ends.

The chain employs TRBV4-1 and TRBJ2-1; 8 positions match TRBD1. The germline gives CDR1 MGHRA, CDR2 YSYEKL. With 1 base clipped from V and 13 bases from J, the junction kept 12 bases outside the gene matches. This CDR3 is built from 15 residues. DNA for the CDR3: TGCGCCAGCAGCCAAGCTGGTCTGACAGGGGACCGACAGTTCTTC. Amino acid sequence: CASSQAGLTGDRQFF.

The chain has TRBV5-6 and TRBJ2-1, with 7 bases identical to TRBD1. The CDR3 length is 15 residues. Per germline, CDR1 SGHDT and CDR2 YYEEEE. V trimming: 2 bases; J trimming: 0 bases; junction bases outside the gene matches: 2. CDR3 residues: CASSFRGSSYNEQFF. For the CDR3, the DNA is TGTGCCAGCAGCTTCAGGGGGAGCTCCTACAATGAGCAGTTCTTC.

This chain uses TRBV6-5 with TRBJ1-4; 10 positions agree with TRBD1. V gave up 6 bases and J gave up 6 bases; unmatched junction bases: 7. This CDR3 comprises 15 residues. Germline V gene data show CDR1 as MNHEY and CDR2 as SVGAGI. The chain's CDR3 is CASRPRGTGDEKLFF. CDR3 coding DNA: TGTGCCAGCAGACCGCGGGGGACAGGGGATGAAAAACTGTTTTTT.

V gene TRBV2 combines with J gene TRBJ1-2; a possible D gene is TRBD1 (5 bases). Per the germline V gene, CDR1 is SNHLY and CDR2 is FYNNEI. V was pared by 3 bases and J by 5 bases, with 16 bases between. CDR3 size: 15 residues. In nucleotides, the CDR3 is TGTGCCAGCAGTGATTCGGTTCCAGGGAATTATGGCTACACCTTC. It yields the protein CASSDSVPGNYGYTF.

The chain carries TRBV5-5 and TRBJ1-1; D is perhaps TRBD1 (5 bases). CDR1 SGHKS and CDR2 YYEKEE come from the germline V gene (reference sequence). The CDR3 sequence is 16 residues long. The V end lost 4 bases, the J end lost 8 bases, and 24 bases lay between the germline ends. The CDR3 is CASSPRAGHKYLEAFF. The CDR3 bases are TGTGCCAGCAGCCCCCGGGCAGGGCATAAGTACTTGGAAGCTTTCTTT.

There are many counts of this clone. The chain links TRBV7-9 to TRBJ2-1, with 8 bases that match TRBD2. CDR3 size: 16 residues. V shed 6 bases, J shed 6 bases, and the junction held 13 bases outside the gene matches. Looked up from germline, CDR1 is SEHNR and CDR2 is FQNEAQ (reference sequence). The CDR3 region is CASRGGAGAVLNEQFF. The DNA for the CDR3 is TGTGCCAGCAGGGGGGGAGCGGGGGCCGTTCTCAATGAGCAGTTCTTC.

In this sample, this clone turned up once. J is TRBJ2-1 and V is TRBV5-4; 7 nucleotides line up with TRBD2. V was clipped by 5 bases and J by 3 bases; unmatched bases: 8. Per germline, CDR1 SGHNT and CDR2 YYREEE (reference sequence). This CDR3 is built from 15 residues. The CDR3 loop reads CASSSPSGDYNEQFF. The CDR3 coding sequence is TGTGCCAGCAGTTCCCCGAGCGGGGACTACAATGAGCAGTTCTTC.

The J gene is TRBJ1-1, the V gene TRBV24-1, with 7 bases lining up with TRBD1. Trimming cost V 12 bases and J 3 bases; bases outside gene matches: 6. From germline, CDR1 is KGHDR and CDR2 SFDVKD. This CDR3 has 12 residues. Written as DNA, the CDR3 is TGTGCCGCCGGGGACAGCCACACTGAAGCTTTCTTT. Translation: CAAGDSHTEAFF.

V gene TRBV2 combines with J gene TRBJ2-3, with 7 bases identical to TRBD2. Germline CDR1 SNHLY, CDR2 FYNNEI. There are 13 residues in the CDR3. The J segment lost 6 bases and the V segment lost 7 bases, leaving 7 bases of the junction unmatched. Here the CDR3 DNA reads TGTGCCAGCACTAGCGGTGGGGGGGATACGCAGTATTTT. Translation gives CASTSGGGDTQYF.

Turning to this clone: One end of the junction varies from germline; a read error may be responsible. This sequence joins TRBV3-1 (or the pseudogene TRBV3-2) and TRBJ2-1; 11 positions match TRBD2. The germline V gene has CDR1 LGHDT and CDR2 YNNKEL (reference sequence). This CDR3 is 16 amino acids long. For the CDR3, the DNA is TGTGCCAGCAGCCAAGATTTTAGCGGGGGGGCCAAAAAGTGGGTCTTC. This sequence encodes CASSQDFSGGAKKWVF.

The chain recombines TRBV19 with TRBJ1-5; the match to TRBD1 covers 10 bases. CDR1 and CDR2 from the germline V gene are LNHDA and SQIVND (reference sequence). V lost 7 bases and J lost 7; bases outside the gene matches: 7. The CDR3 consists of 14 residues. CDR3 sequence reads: CASTRQGAWQPQHF. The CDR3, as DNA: TGTGCCAGTACCCGACAGGGGGCTTGGCAGCCCCAGCATTTT.

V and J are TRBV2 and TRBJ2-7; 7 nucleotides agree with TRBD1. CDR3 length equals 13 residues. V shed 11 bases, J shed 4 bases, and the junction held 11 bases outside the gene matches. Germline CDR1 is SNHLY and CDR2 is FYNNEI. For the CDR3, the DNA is TGTGCCGGCCAAGACAGGGATCATTACGAGCAGTACTTC. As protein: CAGQDRDHYEQYF. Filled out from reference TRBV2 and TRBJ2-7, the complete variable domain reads EPEVTQTPSHQVTQMGQEVILRCVPISNHLYFYWYRQILGQKVEFLVSFYNNEISEKSEIFDDQFSVERPDGSNFTLKIRSTKLEDSAMYFCAGQDRDHYEQYFGPGTRLTVT.

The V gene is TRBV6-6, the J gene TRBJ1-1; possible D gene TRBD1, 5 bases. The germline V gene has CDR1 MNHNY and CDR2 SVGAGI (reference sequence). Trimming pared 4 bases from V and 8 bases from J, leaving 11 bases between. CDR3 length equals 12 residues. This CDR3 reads CASSFGGAEAFF. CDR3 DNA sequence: TGTGCCAGCAGTTTCGGGGGTGCCGAAGCTTTCTTT.

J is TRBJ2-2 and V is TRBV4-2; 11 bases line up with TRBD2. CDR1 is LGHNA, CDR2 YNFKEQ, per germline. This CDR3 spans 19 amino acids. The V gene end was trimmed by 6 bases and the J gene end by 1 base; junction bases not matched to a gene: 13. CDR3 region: CASSPRGLAGRVNTGELFF. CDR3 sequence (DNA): TGTGCCAGCAGTCCCCGAGGACTAGCGGGTCGAGTGAACACCGGGGAGCTGTTTTTT.

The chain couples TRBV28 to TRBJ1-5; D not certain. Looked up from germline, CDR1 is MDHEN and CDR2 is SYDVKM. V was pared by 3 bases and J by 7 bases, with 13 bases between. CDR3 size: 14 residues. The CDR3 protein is CASSLRLGVQPQHF. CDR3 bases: TGTGCCAGCAGTTTGCGACTTGGCGTCCAGCCCCAGCATTTT.

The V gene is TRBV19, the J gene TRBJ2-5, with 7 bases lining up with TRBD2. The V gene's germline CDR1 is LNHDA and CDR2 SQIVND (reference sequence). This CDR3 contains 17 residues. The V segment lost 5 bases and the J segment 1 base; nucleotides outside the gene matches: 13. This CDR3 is CASSWGGGGPTQETQYF. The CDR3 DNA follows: TGTGCCAGTAGTTGGGGGGGAGGCGGACCAACCCAAGAGACCCAGTACTTC.

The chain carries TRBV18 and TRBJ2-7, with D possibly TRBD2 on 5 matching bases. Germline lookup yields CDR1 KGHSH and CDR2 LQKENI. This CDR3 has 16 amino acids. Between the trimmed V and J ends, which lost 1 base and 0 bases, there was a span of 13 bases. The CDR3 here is CASSPRTLSSSYEQYF. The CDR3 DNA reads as TGTGCCAGCTCACCACGGACTCTAAGCAGCTCCTACGAGCAGTACTTC.

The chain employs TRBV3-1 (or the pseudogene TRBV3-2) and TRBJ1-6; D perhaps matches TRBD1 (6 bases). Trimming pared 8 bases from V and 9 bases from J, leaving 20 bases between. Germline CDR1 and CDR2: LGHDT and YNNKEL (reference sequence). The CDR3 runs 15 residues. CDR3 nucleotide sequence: TGTGCCAGCCGACAAGGCGGGGGGCCAGCTTCACCCCTCCACTTT. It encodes CASRQGGGPASPLHF.

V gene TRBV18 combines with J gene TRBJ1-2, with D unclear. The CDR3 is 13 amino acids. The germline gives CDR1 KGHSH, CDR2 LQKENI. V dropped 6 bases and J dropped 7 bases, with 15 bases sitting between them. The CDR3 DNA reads TGTGCCAGCTCGGCGGAGGACCAAAGTGGCTACACCTTC. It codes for CASSAEDQSGYTF.

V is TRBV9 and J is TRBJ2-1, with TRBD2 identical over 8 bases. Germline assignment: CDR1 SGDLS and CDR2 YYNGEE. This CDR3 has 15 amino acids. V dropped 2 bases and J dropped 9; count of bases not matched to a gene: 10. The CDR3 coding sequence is TGTGCCAGCAGCGTGCCCCCGGGGGGGCCTGTTGAGCAGTTCTTC. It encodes CASSVPPGGPVEQFF.

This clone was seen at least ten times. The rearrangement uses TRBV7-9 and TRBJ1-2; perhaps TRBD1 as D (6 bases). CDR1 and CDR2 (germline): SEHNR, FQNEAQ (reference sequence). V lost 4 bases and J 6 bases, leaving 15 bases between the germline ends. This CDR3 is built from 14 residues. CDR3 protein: CASSSTRGADGYTF. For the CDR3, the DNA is TGTGCCAGCAGCTCAACGCGGGGGGCGGATGGCTACACCTTC.

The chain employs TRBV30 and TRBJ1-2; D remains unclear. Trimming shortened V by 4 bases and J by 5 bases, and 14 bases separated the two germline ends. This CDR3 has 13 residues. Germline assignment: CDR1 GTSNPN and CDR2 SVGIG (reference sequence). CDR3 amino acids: CAWTVTHSYGYTF. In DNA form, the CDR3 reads TGTGCCTGGACCGTTACCCACTCTTATGGCTACACCTTC.

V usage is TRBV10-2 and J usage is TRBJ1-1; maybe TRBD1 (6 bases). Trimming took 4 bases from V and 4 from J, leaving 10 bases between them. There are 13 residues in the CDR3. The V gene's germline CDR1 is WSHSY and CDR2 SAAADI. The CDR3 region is CASSARGVTEAFF. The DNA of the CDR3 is TGCGCCAGCAGTGCCAGGGGAGTCACTGAAGCTTTCTTT.

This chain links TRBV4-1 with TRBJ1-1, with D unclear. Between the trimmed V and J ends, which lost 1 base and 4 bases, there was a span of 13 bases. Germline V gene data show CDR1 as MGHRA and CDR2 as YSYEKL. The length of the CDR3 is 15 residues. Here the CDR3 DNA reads TGCGCCAGCAGCCAAGTTAGTAAGGAGTCCACTGAAGCTTTCTTT. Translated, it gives CASSQVSKESTEAFF.

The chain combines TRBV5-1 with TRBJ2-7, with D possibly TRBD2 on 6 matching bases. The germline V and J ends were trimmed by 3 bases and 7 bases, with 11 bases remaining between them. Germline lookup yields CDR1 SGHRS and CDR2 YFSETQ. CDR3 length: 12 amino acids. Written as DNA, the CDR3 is TGCGCCAGCAGCTGGGGAGGTAGGGAGCAGTACTTC. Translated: CASSWGGREQYF.

The CDR3 region has the DNA TGTGCCAGCATCCAATTAGCGGGGGGGCACAATGAGCAGTTCTTC. Protein sequence: CASIQLAGGHNEQFF. V and J are TRBV6-5 and TRBJ2-1; 11 nucleotides align to TRBD2. Trimming took 7 bases from V and 5 from J; bases not matched to a gene: 7. The CDR3 has 15 residues. The germline V gene has CDR1 MNHEY and CDR2 SVGAGI.